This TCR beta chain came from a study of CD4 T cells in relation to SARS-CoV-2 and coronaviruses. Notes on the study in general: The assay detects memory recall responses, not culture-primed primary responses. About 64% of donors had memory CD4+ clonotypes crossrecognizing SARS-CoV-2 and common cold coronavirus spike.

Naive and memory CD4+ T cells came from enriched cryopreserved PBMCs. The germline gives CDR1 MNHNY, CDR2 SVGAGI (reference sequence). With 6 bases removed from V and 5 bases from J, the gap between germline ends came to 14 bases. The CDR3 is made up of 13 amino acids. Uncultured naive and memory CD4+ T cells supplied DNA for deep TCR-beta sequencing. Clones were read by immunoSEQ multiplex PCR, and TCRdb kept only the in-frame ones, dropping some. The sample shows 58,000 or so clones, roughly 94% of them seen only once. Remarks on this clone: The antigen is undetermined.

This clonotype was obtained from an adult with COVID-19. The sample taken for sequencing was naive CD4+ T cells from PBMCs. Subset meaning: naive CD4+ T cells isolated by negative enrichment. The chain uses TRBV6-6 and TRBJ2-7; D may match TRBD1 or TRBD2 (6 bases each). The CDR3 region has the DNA TGTGCCAGCAGGGAGGGGGGTCCGGACGAGCAGTACTTC. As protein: CASREGGPDEQYF.